This T cell receptor beta chain stems from a study of siplizumab effects on memory and regulatory T cells. Study-wide findings and caveats: Sequences below about 10^-5 frequency were poorly captured, limiting mapping of alloreactive clones. The study found that siplizumab significantly reduced alloreactive sequences traceable to unstimulated CD4+ memory cells.

Clones were read by immunoSEQ multiplex PCR, and TCRdb kept only the in-frame ones, dropping some. The top ten hold about 1.8% of the sample, which has roughly 120,000 clones, about 94% seen once. This clone came up once. Antigen specificity is unknown. Germline loops: CDR1 SGHTA, CDR2 FQGNSA. The CDR3 length is 16 residues. Trimming removed 1 base at V and 7 bases at J, with 19 bases between. This TCR was sampled from a human donor in good health. The sample taken for sequencing was non-Treg CD4+ T cells sorted from blood. The chain has TRBV7-2 and TRBJ1-1; the D is unclear. CDR3 protein: CASSLEGSALSSEAFF. The DNA for the CDR3 is TGTGCCAGCAGCTTAGAGGGCAGCGCGCTGTCAAGTGAAGCTTTCTTT.